This T cell receptor beta chain derives from a study of CD8 T cells in ankylosing spondylitis. MiXCR, applied by TCRdb to the 5' RACE reads, yields one record per CDR3 protein. The data hold over 150,000 distinct CDR3 sequences, with 9.5% to 15% observed a single time. The V and J ends lost 0 bases and 6 bases, in that order; junction bases with no gene match: 9. Looked up from germline, CDR1 is SQVTM and CDR2 is ANQGSEA. The CDR3 has 16 residues. This TCR derives from a male donor with ankylosing spondylitis or in good health (not recorded which). The sequencing sample was made of blood, either unsorted or a sorted T cell fraction (not recorded which). V gene TRBV29-1 combines with J gene TRBJ1-4, with 8 positions matching TRBD1. As DNA, the CDR3 is TGCAGCGTTGAAGATCCAACCGGGACAGGATATGAAAAACTGTTTTTT. Translation: CSVEDPTGTGYEKLFF.